The text below deals with one T cell receptor (beta chain). This specimen comes from a study of T-cell reconstitution after alpha-beta-depleted transplantation in children. Preparation of the TCRbeta library involved a method that used unique molecular identifiers. MiXCR, run by TCRdb on the PCR reads, gives a single entry per CDR3 protein. The sample yields about 200,000 distinct CDR3 sequences, approximately 14% seen once. This clonotype originated in a human donor who donated a stem cell graft to a child with acute lymphoblastic leukemia. Sequencing used PBMCs from the stem cell graft donor, obtained from the stem cell graft.

The chain's CDR3 is CASTLGGSGLAGYQETQYF. Here the CDR3 DNA reads TGCGCCAGCACCCTGGGGGGTTCTGGACTAGCGGGTTACCAAGAGACCCAGTACTTC. The genes are TRBV5-1 and TRBJ2-5; 11 nucleotides align to TRBD2. The CDR3 runs to 19 residues. CDR1 SGHRS and CDR2 YFSETQ come from the germline V gene. The J segment lost 0 bases and the V segment lost 6 bases, leaving 16 bases of the junction unmatched.